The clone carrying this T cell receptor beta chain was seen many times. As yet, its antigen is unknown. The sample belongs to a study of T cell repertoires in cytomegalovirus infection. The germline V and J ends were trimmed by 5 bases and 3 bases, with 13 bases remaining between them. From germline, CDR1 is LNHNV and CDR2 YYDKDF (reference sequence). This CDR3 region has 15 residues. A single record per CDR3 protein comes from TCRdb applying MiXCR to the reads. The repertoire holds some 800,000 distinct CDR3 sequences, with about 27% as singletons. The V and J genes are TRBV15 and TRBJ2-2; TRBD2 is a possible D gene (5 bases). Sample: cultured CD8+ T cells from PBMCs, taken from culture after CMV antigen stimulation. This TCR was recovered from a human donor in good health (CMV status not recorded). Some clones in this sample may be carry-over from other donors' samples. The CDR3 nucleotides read TGTGCCACCAGCTCGAGCGGCCCTTACACCGGGGAGCTGTTTTTT. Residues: CATSSSGPYTGELFF.